Below are 30 T cell receptor beta chains sequenced from a single sample in a study of cytomegalovirus exposure and HLA in healthy donors. Both 60 Vbeta primers and 13 Jbeta primers went into the PCR. TCRdb's copy holds only in-frame clones and misses some; the assay was immunoSEQ multiplex PCR. The table has about 210,000 clones, around 79% seen once. Sequencing used PBMCs. These receptors all come from a male donor in good health and CMV-seropositive.

This chain joins TRBV11-2 and TRBJ1-6; a possible D gene is TRBD1 (5 bases). The CDR3 runs to 14 residues. V was pared by 7 bases and J by 7 bases, with 14 bases between. CDR1 is SGHAT, CDR2 FQNNGV, per germline. The CDR3 reads CASTQQVGNSPLHF. The CDR3 DNA reads TGTGCCAGCACTCAACAGGTGGGGAATTCACCCCTCCACTTT.

The chain has TRBV9 and TRBJ2-5, with D hard to call. V was pared by 0 bases and J by 3 bases, with 9 bases between. Germline CDR1 and CDR2: SGDLS and YYNGEE. This CDR3 is built from 14 residues. The CDR3 sequence is CASSVGSREETQYF. CDR3 DNA sequence: TGTGCCAGCAGCGTAGGGTCGCGAGAAGAGACCCAGTACTTC.

V and J are TRBV27 and TRBJ2-7, with TRBD2 matching 13 bases. CDR1 is MNHEY and CDR2 is SMNVEV in the germline V gene (reference sequence). Trimming at V came to 5 bases and at J to 7 bases, leaving 8 bases not matched to a gene. The CDR3 has 15 residues. The CDR3 DNA is TGTGCCAGCAGTGCACCGGGACTAGCGGGGACGGAGCAGTACTTC. Encoded protein: CASSAPGLAGTEQYF.

V and J are TRBV6-6 and TRBJ2-5; 8 bases fit TRBD2. CDR3 length: 16 residues. J lost 3 bases, V lost 6 bases, and 12 bases had no gene match. CDR1 and CDR2 from the germline V gene are MNHNY and SVGAGI (reference sequence). CDR3 DNA sequence: TGTGCCAGCAGGGGGGTGATAGCGGGGATAAAAGAGACCCAGTACTTC. This gives the protein CASRGVIAGIKETQYF.

The chain is built from TRBV18 and TRBJ2-2; possible D gene TRBD1, 5 bases. Germline CDR1 is KGHSH and CDR2 is LQKENI. The CDR3 loop spans 15 amino acids. Trimming pared 2 bases from V and 1 base from J, leaving 8 bases between. CDR3 nucleotides: TGTGCCAGCTCACCATCTCAGGGGAACACCGGGGAGCTGTTTTTT. As protein: CASSPSQGNTGELFF.

In its sample, this clone was seen once. The chain couples TRBV7-2 to TRBJ2-3, with TRBD2 matching over 7 bases. The CDR3 consists of 16 residues. Germline assignment: CDR1 SGHTA and CDR2 FQGNSA. V lost 4 bases and J lost 8; bases outside the gene matches: 15. CDR3 protein: CASSSLAVGTFGTQYF. For the CDR3, the DNA is TGTGCCAGCAGCTCGCTAGCGGTGGGTACCTTCGGTACGCAGTATTTT.

The chain has TRBV2 and TRBJ2-2; TRBD1 is a possible D gene (6 bases). CDR1 SNHLY and CDR2 FYNNEI come from the germline V gene. V was pared by 9 bases and J by 4 bases, with 15 bases between. The CDR3 has 14 residues. The CDR3 loop is CASAPLGGTGELFF. The CDR3 bases are TGTGCCAGTGCACCGCTAGGGGGCACCGGGGAGCTGTTTTTT.

This chain joins TRBV5-1 and TRBJ2-1; possibly TRBD2 for D (6 bases). Trimming cost V 2 bases and J 6 bases, with 18 bases left between them. Germline V gene sequence: CDR1 SGHRS, CDR2 YFSETQ. CDR3 size: 16 residues. The chain's CDR3 is CASSLHSGLTSNEQFF. The CDR3 bases are TGCGCCAGCAGCTTACATAGCGGACTGACTTCCAATGAGCAGTTCTTC.

The chain combines TRBV7-3 with TRBJ2-1; 13 positions match TRBD2. Germline CDR1 and CDR2: SGHTA and FQGTGA. The CDR3 has 19 residues. Trimming at V came to 1 base and at J to 7 bases, leaving 13 bases not matched to a gene. The CDR3 loop reads CASSLKLGTSGAGSNEQFF. The CDR3 coding sequence is TGTGCCAGCAGCTTAAAGTTGGGGACTAGCGGGGCTGGGAGTAATGAGCAGTTCTTC.

The rearrangement joins TRBV28 to TRBJ2-7; 8 bases match TRBD1. The CDR3 runs 14 residues. Germline trimming cut 5 bases from V and 2 bases from J; bases unmatched to any gene: 5. Per germline, CDR1 MDHEN and CDR2 SYDVKM. CDR3 nucleotides: TGTGCCAGCAGTGCTCCGGGACAGGCCTACGAGCAGTACTTC. This encodes CASSAPGQAYEQYF. Supplemented by reference TRBV28 and TRBJ2-7, the full variable domain reads DVKVTQSSRYLVKRTGEKVFLECVQDMDHENMFWYRQDPGLGLRLIYFSYDVKMKEKGDIPEGYSVSREKKERFSLILESASTNQTSMYLCASSAPGQAYEQYFGPGTRLTVT.

This chain joins TRBV28 and TRBJ1-5; 10 bases match TRBD1. V trimming: 7 bases; J trimming: 6 bases; junction bases outside the gene matches: 12. From germline, CDR1 is MDHEN and CDR2 SYDVKM. The CDR3 covers 16 residues. This CDR3 is CASTTWGQGQGQPQHF. The DNA of the CDR3 is TGTGCCAGCACCACTTGGGGACAGGGGCAGGGTCAGCCCCAGCATTTT. Supplemented by reference TRBV28 and TRBJ1-5, the full variable domain reads DVKVTQSSRYLVKRTGEKVFLECVQDMDHENMFWYRQDPGLGLRLIYFSYDVKMKEKGDIPEGYSVSREKKERFSLILESASTNQTSMYLCASTTWGQGQGQPQHFGDGTRLSIL.

The genes are TRBV4-2 and TRBJ2-2, with D perhaps matching TRBD1 (5 bases). V lost 0 bases and J lost 6, with 8 bases in between. In germline, CDR1 is LGHNA, CDR2 YNFKEQ. The CDR3 has 14 residues. For the CDR3, the DNA is TGTGCCAGCAGCCAAGAACAGGTCGCCGGGGAGCTGTTTTTT. Its protein is CASSQEQVAGELFF.

The rearrangement joins TRBV6-4 to TRBJ2-5, with D possibly TRBD1 on 6 matching bases. Deletions cut 5 bases from V and 5 bases from J, with 18 bases between. Germline V CDR1 and CDR2: MRHNA, SNTAGT. This CDR3 spans 15 amino acids. CDR3 bases: TGTGCCAGCAGTTCAAGGGCAGGGGTCGGGGAGACCCAGTACTTC. Translation gives CASSSRAGVGETQYF.

V is TRBV11-2 and J is TRBJ2-7, with TRBD1 identical over 7 bases. There are 12 residues in the CDR3. Germline loops: CDR1 SGHAT, CDR2 FQNNGV. Losses at the gene ends were 8 bases for V and 5 bases for J; bases not matched to a gene: 6. CDR3: CASRQGNHEQYF. The CDR3 bases are TGTGCCAGCCGACAGGGTAACCACGAGCAGTACTTC.

A few counts support this clone. V is TRBV27 and J is TRBJ2-7; D is uncertain. In germline, CDR1 is MNHEY, CDR2 SMNVEV (reference sequence). The CDR3 is 11 residues long. Trimming cost V 6 bases and J 5 bases, with 8 bases left between them. The CDR3 sequence is CASSTPHEQYF. In nucleotides, the CDR3 is TGTGCCAGCAGCACTCCCCACGAGCAGTACTTC.

The genes are TRBV7-3 and TRBJ2-1, with D perhaps TRBD2 (6 bases). CDR1 is SGHTA, CDR2 FQGTGA, per germline. The CDR3 consists of 13 residues. Trimming took 5 bases from V and 3 from J, leaving 8 bases between them. The CDR3 region is CASSGGIYNEQFF. The CDR3 DNA follows: TGTGCCAGCAGCGGCGGGATCTACAATGAGCAGTTCTTC.

The chain joins TRBV28 to TRBJ2-5; D unclear. V was trimmed by 4 bases and J by 4 bases, leaving 7 bases between them. The CDR3 length is 12 residues. CDR1 and CDR2 (germline): MDHEN, SYDVKM. For the CDR3, the DNA is TGTGCCAGCAGTTCACTAAGAGAGACCCAGTACTTC. As protein: CASSSLRETQYF.

J is TRBJ2-7 and V is TRBV7-9; D is perhaps TRBD1 (6 bases). Germline lookup yields CDR1 SEHNR and CDR2 FQNEAQ (reference sequence). Trimming removed 1 base at V and 4 bases at J, with 11 bases between. The CDR3 has 14 amino acids. In DNA form, the CDR3 reads TGTGCCAGCAGCTTAGGGGGACACCCTTACGAGCAGTACTTC. This sequence encodes CASSLGGHPYEQYF. The entire variable domain, with the rest obtained from reference TRBV7-9 and TRBJ2-7, is as follows: DTGVSQNPRHKITKRGQNVTFRCDPISEHNRLYWYRQTLGQGPEFLTYFQNEAQLEKSRLLSDRFSAERPKGSFSTLEIQRTEQGDSAMYLCASSLGGHPYEQYFGPGTRLTVT.

This clone was picked up a small number of times. This chain uses TRBV18 with TRBJ2-7, with 8 bases matching TRBD1. After removal of 3 bases from V and 3 bases from J, the junction contained 10 bases not matched to a gene. In germline, CDR1 is KGHSH, CDR2 LQKENI. CDR3 length: 16 residues. In DNA, the CDR3 is TGTGCCAGCTCACCTGCCTTGGACAGGGCCATCTACGAGCAGTACTTC. This sequence encodes CASSPALDRAIYEQYF.

The rearrangement joins TRBV10-2 to TRBJ1-1; D uncertain. Germline values: CDR1 WSHSY, CDR2 SAAADI. The ends were cut back, 6 bases at V and 0 bases at J, with 11 bases in the middle. The CDR3 contains 14 residues. In DNA, the CDR3 is TGCGCCAGCAGGGAGGAACAGTTGAACACTGAAGCTTTCTTT. This encodes CASREEQLNTEAFF.

The chain is built from TRBV7-9 and TRBJ2-5, with D hard to call. The CDR3 is made up of 13 amino acids. V lost 1 base and J 1 base, leaving 4 bases between the germline ends. Germline V lookup: CDR1 SEHNR, CDR2 FQNEAQ (reference sequence). The DNA of the CDR3 is TGTGCCAGCAGCTTAGTCTCCCAAGAGACCCAGTACTTC. Its translation: CASSLVSQETQYF.

This clone was counted many times. V is TRBV5-6 and J is TRBJ1-2; 8 bases are shared with TRBD1. The V gene's germline CDR1 is SGHDT and CDR2 YYEEEE. The CDR3 extends over 14 amino acids. After removal of 4 bases from V and 4 bases from J, the junction contained 6 bases not matched to a gene. The CDR3 is CASSLRGLGYGYTF. In DNA form, the CDR3 reads TGTGCCAGCAGCCTCAGGGGGCTAGGCTATGGCTACACCTTC.

The chain combines TRBV7-2 with TRBJ2-5, with 14 nucleotides matching TRBD2. The CDR3 length is 17 residues. V was clipped by 5 bases and J by 2 bases; unmatched bases: 7. In germline, CDR1 is SGHTA, CDR2 FQGNSA. The CDR3 spells CASSTRTSGGWQETQYF. The CDR3 bases are TGTGCCAGCAGCACCAGGACTAGCGGGGGGTGGCAAGAGACCCAGTACTTC.

This chain uses TRBV6-1 with TRBJ1-4; D remains unclear. Trimming left V 11 bases short and J 8 bases short, with 18 bases between. The CDR3 spans 13 residues. Germline CDR1 reads MNHNS; CDR2 reads SASEGT. The CDR3 region is CAGGLSIGEKLFF. The CDR3, as DNA: TGTGCCGGCGGCCTTTCAATCGGGGAAAAACTGTTTTTT.

This chain links TRBV5-4 with TRBJ1-1; D possibly corresponds to TRBD1 (6 bases). CDR1 is SGHNT and CDR2 is YYREEE in the germline V gene (reference sequence). The CDR3 has 16 amino acids. With 0 bases removed from V and 4 bases from J, the gap between germline ends came to 16 bases. The CDR3 region is CASSLGRGTLSTEAFF. CDR3 DNA sequence: TGTGCCAGCAGCTTGGGCAGGGGCACCCTGAGCACTGAAGCTTTCTTT.

The genes are TRBV11-2 and TRBJ2-5, with D tentatively TRBD1 (5 bases). Germline V gives CDR1 SGHAT, CDR2 FQNNGV. The CDR3 sequence is 15 residues long. The V and J ends lost 5 bases and 1 base respectively, with 14 bases between them. CDR3 bases: TGTGCCAGCAGCCCCCACCCTGACAGCCAAGAGACCCAGTACTTC. This sequence encodes CASSPHPDSQETQYF.

This clone was found a few times. The chain recombines TRBV7-2 with TRBJ2-7; 9 positions match TRBD1. The CDR3 is 14 amino acids. Germline values: CDR1 SGHTA, CDR2 FQGNSA. The ends lost 1 base at V and 7 bases at J; junction bases unmatched: 5. The CDR3 DNA is TGTGCCAGCAGCTTAGACAGGGGGCTGGGAGAGCAGTACTTC. Its protein is CASSLDRGLGEQYF.

The chain uses TRBV7-2 and TRBJ2-7; tentatively, D is TRBD2 (7 bases). This CDR3 region has 15 residues. Trimming took off 1 base at V and 5 bases at J, with 15 bases between the two ends. Germline-derived CDR1 and CDR2 are SGHTA and FQGNSA. CDR3 DNA: TGTGCCAGCAGCTTAGTTGGGGGGGCGGGCAACGAGCAGTACTTC. It translates to CASSLVGGAGNEQYF.

The genes are TRBV7-3 and TRBJ2-1, with 8 bases matching TRBD1. Per the germline V gene, CDR1 is SGHTA and CDR2 is FQGTGA. J was trimmed by 3 bases and V by 0 bases; bases with no gene match: 1. CDR3 length: 15 amino acids. The CDR3 nucleotides read TGTGCCAGCAGCTTAACTACAGGGGGCTACAATGAGCAGTTCTTC. Protein sequence: CASSLTTGGYNEQFF.

J is TRBJ2-1 and V is TRBV29-1, with D perhaps TRBD2 (6 bases). Germline V gives CDR1 SQVTM, CDR2 ANQGSEA. The length of the CDR3 is 15 residues. Trimming shortened V by 7 bases and J by 0 bases, and 16 bases separated the two germline ends. CDR3 region: CSARGGGSSYNEQFF. As DNA, the CDR3 is TGCAGCGCGAGGGGTGGGGGGAGCTCCTACAATGAGCAGTTCTTC.